This T cell receptor beta chain is drawn from a study of regulatory T cells in long-lasting Graves disease. Study at large: Antithyroid drugs had been given to newly diagnosed Graves' patients for under 3 months. Overall study results and limits: Favored usage of TRBV28, TRBJ1-2 and TRBJ2-5 was recorded in persistent disease.

The CDR3 runs 14 residues. Germline V gives CDR1 SEHNR, CDR2 FQNEAQ (reference sequence). This clonotype was detected only a few times. What it binds is not known. The junction does not match germline at one end; this may be a read error. Time point given: newly diagnosed GD, antithyroid drugs for less than 3 months. The authors made the TCR library using RNA they extracted from PBMCs. Arm-PCR with iRepertoire HTBI primers amplified the CDR3 regions for these TCR beta libraries. As originally analysed: Identified segments across samples numbered about 64 TRBV and about 15 TRBJ. TCRdb re-called the multiplex PCR reads through MiXCR, storing one row per CDR3 protein. The V and J calls were not made by the authors but by TCRdb's processing. Found here are around 420,000 distinct CDR3 sequences, 14% to 15% of them singletons; the top ten hold approximately 7.6%. The data were also submitted as part of a second study, on T cells in Graves' hyperthyroidism and ophthalmopathy. As that study records: The HTBI primer set served for first-round RT-PCR of the TCR CDR3.

The chain has TRBV7-9 and TRBJ2-3, with a possible D match to TRBD1 (6 bases). The TCR was taken from a woman in her forties with Graves disease. Material: peripheral blood mononuclear cells (PBMCs), obtained at new diagnosis, from a patient treated with antithyroid drugs. CDR3 loop: CTSSTRQVTDTQYF. CDR3 bases: TGTACCAGCAGCACCCGACAGGTTACAGATACGCAGTATTTT.